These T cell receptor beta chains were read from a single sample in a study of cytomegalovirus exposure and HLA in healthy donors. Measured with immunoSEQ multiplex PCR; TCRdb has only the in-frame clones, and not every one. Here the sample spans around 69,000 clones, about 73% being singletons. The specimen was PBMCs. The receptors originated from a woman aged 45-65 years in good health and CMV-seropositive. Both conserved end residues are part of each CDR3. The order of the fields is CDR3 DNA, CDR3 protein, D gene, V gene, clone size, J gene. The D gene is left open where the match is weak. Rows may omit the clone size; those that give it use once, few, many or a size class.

CDR3nt: TGTGCCAGCAGTTACGGGATAAGTTTCGAGCAGTACTTC
CDR3aa: CASSYGISFEQYF
d_gene: .
v_gene: TRBV27
abundance: few
j_gene: TRBJ2-7

CDR3nt: TGTGCCAGCAAGGTACCTGGACAGGTCAGACACACTGAAGCTTTCTTT
CDR3aa: CASKVPGQVRHTEAFF
d_gene: TRBD1
v_gene: TRBV6-4
abundance: .
j_gene: TRBJ1-1

CDR3nt: TGTGCCAGCTGGGCACAGGCGCCCTATGGCTACACCTTC
CDR3aa: CASWAQAPYGYTF
d_gene: .
v_gene: TRBV28
abundance: .
j_gene: TRBJ1-2

CDR3nt: TGTGCCAGCAGTCCCGGGTACTCTGGAAACACCATATATTTT
CDR3aa: CASSPGYSGNTIYF
d_gene: .
v_gene: TRBV28
abundance: once
j_gene: TRBJ1-3

CDR3nt: TGTGCCAGCAGTTTTCAGGGGCCCTACGAGCAGTACTTC
CDR3aa: CASSFQGPYEQYF
d_gene: .
v_gene: TRBV28
abundance: .
j_gene: TRBJ2-7

CDR3nt: TGCGCCAGCGAAAATGGCTCGCGGCCCTCTAATCAGCCCCAGCATTTT
CDR3aa: CASENGSRPSNQPQHF
d_gene: .
v_gene: TRBV10-1
abundance: .
j_gene: TRBJ1-5

CDR3nt: TGCGCCAGCAGCTTGGCCCCGGTTTACTCTGGAAACACCATATATTTT
CDR3aa: CASSLAPVYSGNTIYF
d_gene: .
v_gene: TRBV5-1
abundance: few
j_gene: TRBJ1-3

CDR3nt: TGTGCCAGCAGTGCCTCCGTCGACACCGGGGAGCTGTTTTTT
CDR3aa: CASSASVDTGELFF
d_gene: .
v_gene: TRBV6-4
abundance: .
j_gene: TRBJ2-2

CDR3nt: TGCGCCAGCAGCTTGGGCGTAGCGGGGCCACAAGAGACCCAGTACTTC
CDR3aa: CASSLGVAGPQETQYF
d_gene: TRBD2
v_gene: TRBV5-1
abundance: few
j_gene: TRBJ2-5

CDR3nt: TGTGCCAGCAGCTACCAGGATAGCTATGGCTACACCTTC
CDR3aa: CASSYQDSYGYTF
d_gene: .
v_gene: TRBV5-6
abundance: .
j_gene: TRBJ1-2

CDR3nt: TGTGCCAGCAGCAGGGGACAGGACAATGAAGCTTTCTTT
CDR3aa: CASSRGQDNEAFF
d_gene: TRBD1
v_gene: TRBV7-9
abundance: .
j_gene: TRBJ1-1

CDR3nt: TGCGCCAGCAGCCCGGGACTAGCGGGAGTCGAGCAGTACTTC
CDR3aa: CASSPGLAGVEQYF
d_gene: TRBD2
v_gene: TRBV10-1
abundance: .
j_gene: TRBJ2-7

CDR3nt: TGTGCCAGCAGCGTAACTGGGGGGAACTATGGCTACACCTTC
CDR3aa: CASSVTGGNYGYTF
d_gene: .
v_gene: TRBV9
abundance: .
j_gene: TRBJ1-2

CDR3nt: TGTGCCAGCAGTCAACGGACAGGGAGAGACTATGGCTACACCTTC
CDR3aa: CASSQRTGRDYGYTF
d_gene: TRBD1
v_gene: TRBV6-5
abundance: .
j_gene: TRBJ1-2

CDR3nt: TGTGCCAGCAGTTCCCCCCGGGACAGGGAGAGCTATGGCTACACCTTC
CDR3aa: CASSSPRDRESYGYTF
d_gene: TRBD1
v_gene: TRBV6-6
abundance: .
j_gene: TRBJ1-2

CDR3nt: TGTGCCGGCAGTGAACCGGGACAGGGATACGAGCAGTACTTC
CDR3aa: CAGSEPGQGYEQYF
d_gene: TRBD1
v_gene: TRBV6-1
abundance: .
j_gene: TRBJ2-7

CDR3nt: TGTGCCAGCACCTCAGGCCTCTGGGCCAACGTCCTGACTTTC
CDR3aa: CASTSGLWANVLTF
d_gene: .
v_gene: TRBV21-1
abundance: .
j_gene: TRBJ2-6

CDR3nt: TGTGCCAGCAGTGATAGTGGAAACACCATATATTTT
CDR3aa: CASSDSGNTIYF
d_gene: .
v_gene: TRBV2
abundance: .
j_gene: TRBJ1-3

CDR3nt: TGTGCCGCGGGGACGGGGGTCCAAGAGACCCAGTACTTC
CDR3aa: CAAGTGVQETQYF
d_gene: .
v_gene: TRBV19
abundance: .
j_gene: TRBJ2-5

CDR3nt: TGTGCCAGTAGTCCGCCCCCCCGACAGGACTCTGGAAACACCATATATTTT
CDR3aa: CASSPPPRQDSGNTIYF
d_gene: .
v_gene: TRBV19
abundance: .
j_gene: TRBJ1-3

CDR3nt: TGTGCCAGCAGCTTGACGGAGCAAGAGACCCAGTACTTC
CDR3aa: CASSLTEQETQYF
d_gene: .
v_gene: TRBV7-7
abundance: .
j_gene: TRBJ2-5